The entry below describes one TCR beta chain. Original analysis: Estimation of nucleated cell counts was performed using reference gene primer amplification. Generated by immunoSEQ multiplex PCR, the TCRdb table keeps only in-frame clones and is missing some. D and trimming come from the DNA, and the V and J calls and clone size come from that table. The table records more than 250,000 clones, roughly 87% of them present only once. The length of the CDR3 is 16 residues. Trimming removed 7 bases at V and 3 bases at J, with 22 bases between. CDR1 and CDR2 from the germline V gene are SGDLS and YYNGEE. These data are taken from a study of blood T cell repertoires in COVID-19. Study information: Samples came from the United States, Italy and Spain, spanning acute and convalescent COVID-19.

The specimen sequenced was peripheral blood. This rearrangement joins TRBV9 to TRBJ1-2; D is perhaps TRBD1 (6 bases). The TCR originated in a human donor in a cohort sampled during active COVID-19. CDR3 loop: CASGDLGRGEDYGYTF. DNA for the CDR3: TGTGCCAGCGGTGATTTGGGGAGGGGGGAAGACTATGGCTACACCTTC.